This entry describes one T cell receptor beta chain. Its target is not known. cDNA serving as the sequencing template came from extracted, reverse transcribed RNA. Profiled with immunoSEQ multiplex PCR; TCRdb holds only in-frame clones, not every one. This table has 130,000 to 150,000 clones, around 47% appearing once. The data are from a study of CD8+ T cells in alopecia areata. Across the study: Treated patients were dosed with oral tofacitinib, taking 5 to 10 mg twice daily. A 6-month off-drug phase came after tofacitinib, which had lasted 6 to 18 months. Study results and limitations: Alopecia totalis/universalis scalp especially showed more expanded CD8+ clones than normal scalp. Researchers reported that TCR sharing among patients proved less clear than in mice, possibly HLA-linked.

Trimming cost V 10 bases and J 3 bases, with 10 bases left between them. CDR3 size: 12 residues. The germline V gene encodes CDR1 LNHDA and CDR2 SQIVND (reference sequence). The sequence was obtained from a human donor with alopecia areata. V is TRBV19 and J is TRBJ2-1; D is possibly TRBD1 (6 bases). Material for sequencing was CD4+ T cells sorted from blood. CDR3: CATSTGYNEQFF. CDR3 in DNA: TGTGCCACCTCGACAGGCTACAATGAGCAGTTCTTC.